Listed here is a single T cell receptor beta chain. TCRdb's table, derived via immunoSEQ multiplex PCR, lists solely in-frame clones and lacks some. The sample lists roughly 57,000 clones, approximately 92% occurring once. The sample originates from a study of T cell changes during pregnancy in multiple sclerosis. J gave up 6 bases and V 1 base, and 19 bases lay outside the gene matches. CDR3 length equals 19 residues. CDR1 SGHKS and CDR2 YYEKEE come from the germline V gene (reference sequence). The receptor's source is a female donor with multiple sclerosis, enrolled in a pregnancy study. The chain is built from TRBV5-5 and TRBJ2-1; the match to TRBD1 covers 7 bases. The specimen comprised CD4+ T cells from peripheral blood mononuclear cells, sampled after pregnancy. The CDR3 nucleotides read TGTGCCAGCAGCTTGCATGTGACCCAGACAGGGAAGGCGGGCAATGAGCAGTTCTTC. It specifies CASSLHVTQTGKAGNEQFF.